The 17 T cell receptor beta chains presented below share a single source sample, sequenced in a study of blood T cell repertoires in COVID-19. Measured with immunoSEQ multiplex PCR; TCRdb has only the in-frame clones, and not every one. The table lists around 64,000 clones, roughly 70% of them singletons. Sequenced: PBMCs or T cells enriched from blood (not recorded which). The source of these receptors is a woman aged 60 to 75 who had been exposed to COVID-19.

The chain couples TRBV2 to TRBJ2-7; possible D gene TRBD1, 5 bases. Per germline, CDR1 SNHLY and CDR2 FYNNEI. V lost 7 bases to trimming and J lost 2 bases, with 18 bases between them. The CDR3 spans 15 residues. CDR3 in amino acids: CASNLLGQGPYEQYF. The DNA of the CDR3 is TGTGCCAGCAACTTGCTGGGTCAGGGTCCCTACGAGCAGTACTTC.

The CDR3 spells CASRGEGYNSPLHF. CDR3 nucleotides: TGTGCCAGCAGGGGAGAGGGCTATAATTCACCCCTCCACTTT. The V gene is TRBV2, the J gene TRBJ1-6; D uncertain. CDR1 is SNHLY and CDR2 is FYNNEI in the germline V gene. The CDR3 spans 14 residues. The V and J ends lost 6 bases and 3 bases respectively, with 9 bases between them.

The rearrangement joins TRBV4-3 to TRBJ1-1; 8 nucleotides align to TRBD1. This CDR3 region has 15 residues. V lost 4 bases and J lost 4; bases outside the gene matches: 8. Germline V gene data show CDR1 as LGHNA and CDR2 as YSLEER. The CDR3 is CASSPDLTGGTEAFF. DNA for the CDR3: TGCGCCAGCAGCCCAGACCTTACAGGGGGCACTGAAGCTTTCTTT.

The chain has TRBV2 and TRBJ1-4; 8 positions agree with TRBD1. The CDR3 loop spans 13 amino acids. V shed 6 bases, J shed 10 bases, and the junction held 7 bases outside the gene matches. Looked up from germline, CDR1 is SNHLY and CDR2 is FYNNEI. The chain's CDR3 is CASREDRARKLFF. The DNA for the CDR3 is TGTGCCAGCAGGGAGGACAGGGCACGAAAACTGTTTTTT.

This chain connects TRBV15 to TRBJ1-2, with D possibly TRBD1 on 5 matching bases. This CDR3 is 12 amino acids long. Trimming removed 3 bases from V and 6 bases from J, with 8 bases in between. Germline CDR1 is LNHNV and CDR2 is YYDKDF (reference sequence). The CDR3 loop is CATSSRVDGYTF. Here the CDR3 DNA reads TGTGCCACCAGCAGCAGGGTTGATGGCTACACCTTC.

The gene calls are TRBV14 and TRBJ1-6; maybe TRBD1 (5 bases). Germline lookup yields CDR1 SGHDN and CDR2 FVKESK. The CDR3 is 15 residues long. With 3 bases removed from V and 1 base from J, the gap between germline ends came to 7 bases. The CDR3 sequence: CASSHRDSYNSPLHF. As DNA, the CDR3 is TGTGCCAGCAGCCACAGGGATTCCTATAATTCACCCCTCCACTTT. Complete variable domain (other parts from reference TRBV14 and TRBJ1-6): EAGVTQFPSHSVIEKGQTVTLRCDPISGHDNLYWYRRVMGKEIKFLLHFVKESKQDESGMPNNRFLAERTGGTYSTLKVQPAELEDSGVYFCASSHRDSYNSPLHFGNGTRLTVT.

The chain carries TRBV4-1 and TRBJ2-3; perhaps TRBD1 as D (6 bases). Trimming cost V 0 bases and J 4 bases, with 14 bases left between them. The CDR3 runs to 16 residues. Per the germline V gene, CDR1 is MGHRA and CDR2 is YSYEKL. CDR3: CASSQDGPRGPDTQYF. The CDR3 DNA sequence: TGCGCCAGCAGCCAAGATGGGCCCAGGGGTCCAGATACGCAGTATTTT.

This clone was picked up one time. The chain employs TRBV27 and TRBJ1-6; D possibly corresponds to TRBD1 (6 bases). Germline assignment: CDR1 MNHEY and CDR2 SMNVEV (reference sequence). The CDR3 extends over 14 amino acids. Between the trimmed V and J ends, which lost 5 bases and 10 bases, there was a span of 15 bases. The CDR3 DNA sequence: TGTGCCAGCAGTATTGCGGGGGCAGGGTCACCCCTCCACTTT. Residues: CASSIAGAGSPLHF.

The CDR3 coding sequence is TGTGCCGGTAGGCCTGAGGAGGGTACCACCATATATTTT. Its protein product is CAGRPEEGTTIYF. V and J are TRBV28 and TRBJ1-3, with D unresolved. Germline V gene lookup returns CDR1 MDHEN and CDR2 SYDVKM. Trimming stripped 11 bases from V and 9 bases from J, with 20 bases between. The CDR3 spans 13 residues. Based on the CDR3 plus reference TRBV28 and TRBJ1-3, the full variable domain is DVKVTQSSRYLVKRTGEKVFLECVQDMDHENMFWYRQDPGLGLRLIYFSYDVKMKEKGDIPEGYSVSREKKERFSLILESASTNQTSMYLCAGRPEEGTTIYFGEGSWLTVV.

The chain joins TRBV6-5 to TRBJ2-7; D possibly corresponds to TRBD1 (6 bases). The germline CDR1 and CDR2 sequences are MNHEY and SVGAGI. Between the trimmed V and J ends, which lost 4 bases and 0 bases, there was a span of 13 bases. This CDR3 has 15 residues. CDR3 DNA sequence: TGTGCCAGCAGTTTACAGGGCAAAAGCTCCTACGAGCAGTACTTC. Its protein product is CASSLQGKSSYEQYF.

This chain uses TRBV30 with TRBJ1-5, with D tentatively TRBD1 (6 bases). Germline values: CDR1 GTSNPN, CDR2 SVGIG (reference sequence). This CDR3 contains 18 residues. Trimming removed 0 bases from V and 3 bases from J, with 21 bases in between. The CDR3 DNA reads as TGTGCCTGGAGTGTACAGTCAGGGCACAGGGCGAACAATCAGCCCCAGCATTTT. This sequence encodes CAWSVQSGHRANNQPQHF. Full variable domain (outside the CDR3, taken from reference TRBV30 and TRBJ1-5): SQTIHQWPATLVQPVGSPLSLECTVEGTSNPNLYWYRQAAGRGLQLLFYSVGIGQISSEVPQNLSASRPQDRQFILSSKKLLLSDSGFYLCAWSVQSGHRANNQPQHFGDGTRLSIL.

This clone turned up a few times. The CDR3 DNA is TGTGCCAGCAGCCAAGATCCCCAGGGGCGTCTAAGGGATACGCAGTATTTT. This codes for CASSQDPQGRLRDTQYF. V gene TRBV3-1 (or the pseudogene TRBV3-2) combines with J gene TRBJ2-3, with D tentatively TRBD1 (6 bases). V was clipped by 0 bases and J by 6 bases, with 19 bases between them. This CDR3 is built from 17 residues. CDR1 is LGHDT and CDR2 is YNNKEL in the germline V gene (reference sequence).

This clone was detected ten times or more. J is TRBJ2-5 and V is TRBV3-1 (or the pseudogene TRBV3-2); D gene unclear. This CDR3 has 12 amino acids. V lost 4 bases, J lost 4 bases, and 7 bases lay in between. The germline gives CDR1 LGHDT, CDR2 YNNKEL (reference sequence). The CDR3 protein is CASSLYGETQYF. The CDR3 region has the DNA TGTGCCAGCAGCCTCTACGGAGAGACCCAGTACTTC.

The rearrangement joins TRBV19 to TRBJ2-1; D might be TRBD2 (5 bases). The CDR3 has 14 residues. Trimming removed 5 bases at V and 0 bases at J, with 8 bases between. Germline V gene sequence: CDR1 LNHDA, CDR2 SQIVND (reference sequence). The CDR3 DNA reads TGTGCCAGTAGTCCCGCGGGCTCCTACAATGAGCAGTTCTTC. Translation gives CASSPAGSYNEQFF. Full variable domain (outside the CDR3, taken from reference TRBV19 and TRBJ2-1): DGGITQSPKYLFRKEGQNVTLSCEQNLNHDAMYWYRQDPGQGLRLIYYSQIVNDFQKGDIAEGYSVSREKKESFPLTVTSAQKNPTAFYLCASSPAGSYNEQFFGPGTRLTVL.

This clone has only a few counts. The chain recombines TRBV19 with TRBJ1-4; no clear D. The CDR3 totals 14 residues. Trimming pared 3 bases from V and 6 bases from J, leaving 11 bases between. Germline assignment: CDR1 LNHDA and CDR2 SQIVND (reference sequence). CDR3 DNA: TGTGCCAGTAGTATGAGGCGTCTGGATGAAAAACTGTTTTTT. As protein: CASSMRRLDEKLFF.

The chain combines TRBV28 with TRBJ1-2; TRBD1 matches 8 bases. V lost 5 bases, J lost 6 bases, and 11 bases stayed unmatched. CDR1 MDHEN and CDR2 SYDVKM come from the germline V gene. This CDR3 contains 15 residues. DNA for the CDR3: TGTGCCAGCAGTCGCTTGGACAGGGAGGGAAATGGCTACACCTTC. This codes for CASSRLDREGNGYTF.

The V gene is TRBV7-2, the J gene TRBJ1-5; TRBD1 matches 8 bases. The germline V gene encodes CDR1 SGHTA and CDR2 FQGNSA. This CDR3 comprises 13 residues. J lost 6 bases, V lost 5 bases, and 3 bases had no gene match. DNA of the CDR3: TGTGCCAGCAGCGCGGACAGGGCTCAGCCCCAGCATTTT. Translating it yields CASSADRAQPQHF. The whole variable domain, remainder taken from reference TRBV7-2 and TRBJ1-5, is GAGVSQSPSNKVTEKGKDVELRCDPISGHTALYWYRQSLGQGLEFLIYFQGNSAPDKSGLPSDRFSAERTGGSVSTLTIQRTQQEDSAVYLCASSADRAQPQHFGDGTRLSIL.